Listed below are T cell receptor beta chains from one sample, sequenced in a study of T cell responses to AZD1222 COVID-19 vaccine. The protocol was immunoSEQ multiplex PCR, while the TCRdb copy is restricted to in-frame clones and leaves out a portion. The sample records 190,000 or so clones, 88% being singletons. The sequencing here drew on peripheral blood, taken 28 days after the second AZD1222 dose. The receptors come from an adult who received the AZD1222 COVID-19 vaccine. Both conserved end residues are part of each CDR3. The D gene is left open where the match is weak. Clone size is not always given. Where it is, it says once, few, many or a class for expanded clones.

TRBD1	TRBV10-1	-	TRBJ2-3	CASSEFGQGADTQYF	TGCGCCAGCAGTGAATTCGGTCAGGGGGCAGATACGCAGTATTTT
-	TRBV30	-	TRBJ2-3	CAWSFGGADTQYF	TGTGCCTGGAGTTTCGGAGGAGCAGATACGCAGTATTTT
-	TRBV28	-	TRBJ1-2	CASSVPRLDGWGYTF	TGTGCCAGCAGTGTCCCCCGTTTGGACGGGTGGGGCTACACCTTC
TRBD1	TRBV18	-	TRBJ1-1	CASSPPQGGNTEAFF	TGTGCCAGCTCACCACCACAGGGGGGGAACACTGAAGCTTTCTTT
TRBD2	TRBV9	once	TRBJ2-7	CASSAGLAGERQYF	TGTGCCAGCAGCGCGGGACTAGCGGGAGAACGGCAGTACTTC
-	TRBV11-2	-	TRBJ2-5	CASRADLRAGTQYF	TGTGCCAGCAGAGCAGACCTGCGCGCGGGGACCCAGTACTTC
-	TRBV5-1	-	TRBJ1-1	CASSGGTNTEAFF	TGCGCCAGCAGTGGCGGAACTAACACTGAAGCTTTCTTT
-	TRBV7-2	-	TRBJ2-3	CASNPGLRDTQYF	TGTGCCAGCAACCCGGGATTAAGGGATACGCAGTATTTT
TRBD2	TRBV9	-	TRBJ2-7	CASSVGLAGGDYEQYF	TGTGCCAGCAGCGTAGGTCTTGCGGGAGGGGACTACGAGCAGTACTTC
TRBD1	TRBV28	-	TRBJ2-7	CASSPGTGPYEQYF	TGTGCCAGCAGCCCGGGGACAGGGCCCTACGAGCAGTACTTC
TRBD2	TRBV7-2	-	TRBJ2-1	CASSLEGTSGLPEQFF	TGTGCCAGCAGCTTAGAGGGGACTAGCGGCCTGCCGGAGCAGTTCTTC
TRBD2	TRBV10-3	-	TRBJ2-7	CAISALAGASYEQYF	TGTGCCATCAGTGCCCTAGCGGGGGCCTCCTACGAGCAGTACTTC
-	TRBV11-1	once	TRBJ2-3	CASSRSVGGLTDTQYF	TGTGCCAGCAGTCGATCGGTCGGGGGCCTAACAGATACGCAGTATTTT
-	TRBV14	-	TRBJ2-7	CASSQEAGQGSYEQYF	TGTGCCAGCAGCCAAGAGGCTGGGCAGGGCTCCTACGAGCAGTACTTC
-	TRBV5-6	-	TRBJ1-1	CASSLASGTEAFF	TGTGCCAGCAGCTTGGCAAGCGGGACTGAAGCTTTCTTT
TRBD2	TRBV6-2/TRBV6-3	-	TRBJ2-3	CASSKRASGGLDTQYF	TGTGCCAGCAGCAAACGGGCTAGCGGGGGCTTGGATACGCAGTATTTT
-	TRBV9	-	TRBJ1-1	CASSLTGSNAFF	TGTGCCAGCAGCTTAACAGGGTCGAATGCTTTCTTT
-	TRBV3-1/TRBV3-2	-	TRBJ2-7	CASSQVVGVEQYF	TGTGCCAGCAGCCAAGTAGTGGGAGTCGAGCAGTACTTC
-	TRBV5-1	-	TRBJ1-1	CASSLLQANTEAFF	TGCGCCAGCAGCTTGCTCCAGGCGAACACTGAAGCTTTCTTT
-	TRBV10-3	-	TRBJ2-7	CAISPSSYPRSYEQYF	TGTGCCATCAGCCCCTCTTCATACCCCCGTTCTTACGAGCAGTACTTC
-	TRBV12-3/TRBV12-4	-	TRBJ1-3	CASSRSRNTIYF	TGTGCCAGCAGCCGTTCCAGAAACACCATATATTTT
TRBD1	TRBV28	once	TRBJ2-3	CASSLRTFGQGGRSDTQYF	TGTGCCAGCAGTTTAAGAACCTTCGGACAGGGGGGACGCTCAGATACGCAGTATTTT
-	TRBV7-8	-	TRBJ1-1	CASSLAPNTEAFF	TGTGCCAGCAGCTTAGCCCCGAACACTGAAGCTTTCTTT
TRBD1	TRBV28	-	TRBJ1-1	CASSPRTGGVTEAFF	TGTGCCAGCAGTCCCAGGACAGGGGGCGTGACTGAAGCTTTCTTT
-	TRBV27	-	TRBJ2-2	CASSWTGVGVYTGELFF	TGTGCCAGCAGTTGGACTGGGGTGGGGGTTTACACCGGGGAGCTGTTTTTT
-	TRBV28	-	TRBJ1-3	CASSLPHGQYSGNTIYF	TGTGCCAGCAGTTTGCCTCATGGGCAGTACTCTGGAAACACCATATATTTT
-	TRBV4-3	-	TRBJ1-1	CASSQDPRGKMNTEAFF	TGCGCCAGCAGCCAAGACCCCAGGGGCAAGATGAACACTGAAGCTTTCTTT
-	TRBV28	-	TRBJ2-7	CASSPGDSLISYEQYF	TGTGCCAGCAGCCCTGGGGACTCGCTCATCTCCTACGAGCAGTACTTC
TRBD2	TRBV30	-	TRBJ2-7	CAWSHKAGGYEQYF	TGTGCCTGGAGTCATAAGGCGGGGGGCTACGAGCAGTACTTC
TRBD1	TRBV19	-	TRBJ1-5	CASSTGTGGGFGSNQPQHF	TGTGCCAGTAGTACCGGGACAGGGGGAGGGTTCGGGAGCAATCAGCCCCAGCATTTT
-	TRBV11-2	-	TRBJ2-5	CASSLQETQYF	TGTGCCAGCAGCCTACAAGAGACCCAGTACTTC
TRBD1	TRBV29-1	once	TRBJ2-7	CSVERARGYEQYF	TGCAGCGTTGAACGGGCCAGGGGGTACGAGCAGTACTTC
TRBD1	TRBV24-1	-	TRBJ2-3	CATSDITGQGADTQYF	TGTGCCACCAGTGACATAACCGGACAGGGGGCAGATACGCAGTATTTT